The entry below gives a single TCR beta chain sequence along with its context. Its antigen is unknown. This sample is part of a study of T cells in localized non-small cell lung cancer. Findings and limits, study-wide: Because only a single region of the tumor was sequenced, heterogeneity remains possible. When the top 100 tumor clones were examined, a median approximately 62 of them also appeared in the adjacent lung, which was paired and uninvolved. Tumor trailed uninvolved adjacent lung in T cell clonality, which peaked there.

Sequencing used immunoSEQ multiplex PCR; TCRdb keeps in-frame clones, though not all of them. The sample has 35,000 to 45,000 clones, about 80% seen once. Germline V CDR1 and CDR2: KGHSH, LQKENI. The CDR3 has 16 residues. V lost 0 bases to trimming and J lost 4 bases; unmatched junction nucleotides: 3. The chain uses TRBV18 and TRBJ2-1, with 10 bases identical to TRBD2. Specimen: peripheral blood, collected before any cancer treatment. The clonotype originates from a male donor older than 55 with stage III squamous cell lung carcinoma. This CDR3 reads CASSPPASGGYNEQFF. In DNA, the CDR3 is TGTGCCAGCTCACCACCGGCTAGCGGGGGATACAATGAGCAGTTCTTC.